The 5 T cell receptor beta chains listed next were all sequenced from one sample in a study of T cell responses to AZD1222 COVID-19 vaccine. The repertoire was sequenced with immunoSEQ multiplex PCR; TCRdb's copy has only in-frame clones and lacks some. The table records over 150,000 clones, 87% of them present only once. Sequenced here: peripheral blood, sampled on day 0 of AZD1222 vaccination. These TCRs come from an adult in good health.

The CDR3 sequence is CASSQDYLAGATDTQYF. As DNA, the CDR3 is TGTGCCAGCAGCCAAGATTACCTAGCGGGGGCCACAGATACGCAGTATTTT. V is TRBV3-1 (or the pseudogene TRBV3-2) and J is TRBJ2-3; 10 nucleotides align to TRBD2. Germline V lookup: CDR1 LGHDT, CDR2 YNNKEL (reference sequence). V was clipped by 0 bases and J by 2 bases; unmatched bases: 5. The CDR3 totals 17 residues.

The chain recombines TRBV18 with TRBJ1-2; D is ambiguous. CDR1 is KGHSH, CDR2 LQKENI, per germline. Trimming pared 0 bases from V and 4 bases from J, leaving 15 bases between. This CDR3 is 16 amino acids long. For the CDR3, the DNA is TGTGCCAGCTCACCACCAGACGGGCGGGGTTTCTATGGCTACACCTTC. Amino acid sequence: CASSPPDGRGFYGYTF.

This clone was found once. The CDR3 region is CASSKPQGAGGQYF. DNA for the CDR3: TGTGCCAGCAGCAAACCACAGGGGGCCGGGGGGCAGTACTTC. This chain joins TRBV5-5 and TRBJ2-7, with 9 bases fitting TRBD1. CDR3 length: 14 residues. Germline lookup yields CDR1 SGHKS and CDR2 YYEKEE (reference sequence). V shed 4 bases and J 9 bases; nucleotides not matched to a gene: 11. Full variable domain (outside the CDR3, taken from reference TRBV5-5 and TRBJ2-7): DAGVTQSPTHLIKTRGQQVTLRCSPISGHKSVSWYQQVLGQGPQFIFQYYEKEERGRGNFPDRFSARQFPNYSSELNVNALLLGDSALYLCASSKPQGAGGQYFGPGTRLTVT.

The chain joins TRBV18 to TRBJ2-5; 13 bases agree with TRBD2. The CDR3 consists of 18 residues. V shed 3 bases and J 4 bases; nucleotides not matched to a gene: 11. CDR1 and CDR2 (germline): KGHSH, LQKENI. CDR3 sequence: CASSPVTSGRRGAETQYF. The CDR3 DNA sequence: TGTGCCAGCTCACCCGTGACTAGCGGGAGGAGAGGGGCAGAGACCCAGTACTTC.

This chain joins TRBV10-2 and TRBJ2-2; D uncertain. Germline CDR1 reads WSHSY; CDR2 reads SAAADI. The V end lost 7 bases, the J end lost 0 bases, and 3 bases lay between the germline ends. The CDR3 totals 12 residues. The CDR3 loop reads CASIPNTGELFF. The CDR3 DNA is TGCGCCAGCATCCCGAACACCGGGGAGCTGTTTTTT.